This T cell receptor (beta chain) was profiled in a study of cytomegalovirus exposure and HLA in healthy donors. This cohort consisted of healthy bone marrow donors. 13 Jbeta primers and 60 Vbeta primers were used for the PCR. TCRdb keeps only in-frame clones here, not all; method: immunoSEQ multiplex PCR. The table has around 92,000 clones, around 79% seen once. This sequence was found in a woman aged 70-85 years in good health and CMV-seropositive. The source material was PBMCs.

The CDR3 nucleotides read TGCGCCAGCAGCTTGGGACCGGGGGGGCCTTCATACAATGAGCAGTTCTTC. The encoded protein is CASSLGPGGPSYNEQFF. This chain uses TRBV5-1 with TRBJ2-1; 8 bases are shared with TRBD2. The CDR3 runs 17 residues. Germline CDR1 and CDR2: SGHRS and YFSETQ. Trimming at V came to 0 bases and at J to 4 bases, leaving 9 bases not matched to a gene.